This T cell receptor (beta chain) comes out of a study of immune cell composition in non-small cell lung cancer. Measured with immunoSEQ multiplex PCR; TCRdb has only the in-frame clones, and not every one. The sample consists of roughly 5,100 clones, around nine tenths of them appearing once. Details on this clone: Its antigen is not identified.

Study findings and constraints: Overall clonality, unlike maximal tumour-associated clone frequency, did not predict TIL reactivity. Tumour-associated clones >0.5% occurred in around 35% of adenocarcinomas, approximately 74% of squamous.

Normal lung sampling was at least 3 cm from the tumour, as distant as possible. Genomic DNA came from frozen unsorted single-cell suspensions. The sequence derives from a human donor with non-small cell lung cancer. Some clones in this sample may be carry-over from other donors' samples. What was sequenced was non-adjacent lung tissue.

DNA for the CDR3: TGTGCCAGCAGCTGGACAGGGGGAGGCGAGCAGTACTTC. It translates to CASSWTGGGEQYF. The chain combines TRBV28 with TRBJ2-7; TRBD1 agrees at 10 bases. The CDR3 is 13 amino acids. Germline CDR1 is MDHEN and CDR2 is SYDVKM. Trimming took 6 bases from V and 6 from J; bases not matched to a gene: 5.